This T cell receptor (beta chain) was documented in a study of identical twins. The study's findings and limits: Conclusions leaned on cross-sectional statistical analysis and did not track the same donors over time. The study found weaker excess twin sharing in beta out-of-frame sequences. Twin sharing of out-of-frame TCR alpha was underestimated by models in monozygotic pairs.

This clonotype was observed a handful of times. The antigen remains unidentified. After removal of 6 bases from V and 1 base from J, the junction contained 13 bases not matched to a gene. The CDR3 runs to 17 residues. TCRdb redid the calling of the 5' RACE reads with MiXCR, one entry per CDR3 protein. Here the sample spans about 240,000 distinct CDR3 sequences, 7.5% being singletons. Healthy Caucasian donors formed the entire cohort. This same sample was also taken into another study, of yellow fever vaccine responses in identical twins.

This chain connects TRBV12-3 or TRBV12-4 to TRBJ1-2; 8 bases are shared with TRBD1. Specimen: CD8+ T cells sorted from blood. This TCR was sampled from a woman between 18 and 29 years old in good health. The CDR3 is CASSQDRAETLNYGYTF. CDR3 sequence (DNA): TGTGCCAGCAGCCAGGACAGGGCGGAAACACTTAACTATGGCTACACCTTC.